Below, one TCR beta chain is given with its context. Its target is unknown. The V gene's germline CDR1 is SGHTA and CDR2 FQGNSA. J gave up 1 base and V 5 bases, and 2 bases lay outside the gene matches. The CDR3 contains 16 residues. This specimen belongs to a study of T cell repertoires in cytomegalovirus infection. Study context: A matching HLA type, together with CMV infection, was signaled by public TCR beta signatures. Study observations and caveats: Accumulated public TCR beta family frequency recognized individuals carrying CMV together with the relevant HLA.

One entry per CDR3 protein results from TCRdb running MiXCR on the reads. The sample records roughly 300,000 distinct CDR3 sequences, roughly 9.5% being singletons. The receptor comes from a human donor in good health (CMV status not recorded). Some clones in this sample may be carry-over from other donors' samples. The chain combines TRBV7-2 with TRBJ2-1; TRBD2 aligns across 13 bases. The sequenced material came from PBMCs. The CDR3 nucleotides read TGTGCCAGCAGCAGACTAGCGGGGGGATCCTACAATGAGCAGTTCTTC. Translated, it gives CASSRLAGGSYNEQFF.